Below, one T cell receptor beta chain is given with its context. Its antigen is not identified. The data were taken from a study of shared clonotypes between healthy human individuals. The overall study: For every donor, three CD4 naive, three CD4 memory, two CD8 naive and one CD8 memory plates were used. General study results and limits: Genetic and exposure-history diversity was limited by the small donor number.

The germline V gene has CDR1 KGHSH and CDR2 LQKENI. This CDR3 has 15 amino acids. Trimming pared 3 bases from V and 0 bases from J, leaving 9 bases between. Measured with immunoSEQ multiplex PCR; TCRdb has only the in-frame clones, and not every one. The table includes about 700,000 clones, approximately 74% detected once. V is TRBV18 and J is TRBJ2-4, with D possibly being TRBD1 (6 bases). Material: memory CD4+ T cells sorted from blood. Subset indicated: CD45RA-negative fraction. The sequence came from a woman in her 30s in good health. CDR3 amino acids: CASSPTGLAKNIQYF. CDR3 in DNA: TGTGCCAGCTCACCGACAGGCCTAGCCAAAAACATTCAGTACTTC.